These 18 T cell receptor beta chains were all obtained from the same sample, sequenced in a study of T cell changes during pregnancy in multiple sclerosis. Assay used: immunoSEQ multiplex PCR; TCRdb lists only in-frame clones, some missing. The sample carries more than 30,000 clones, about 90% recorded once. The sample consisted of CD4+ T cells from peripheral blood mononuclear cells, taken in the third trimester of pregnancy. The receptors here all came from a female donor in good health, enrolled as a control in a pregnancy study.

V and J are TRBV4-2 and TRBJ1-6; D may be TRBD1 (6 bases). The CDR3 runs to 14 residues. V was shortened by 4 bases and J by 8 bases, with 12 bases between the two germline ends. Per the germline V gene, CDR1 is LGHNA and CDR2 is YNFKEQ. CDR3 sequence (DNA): TGTGCCAGCAGCCGGGGAGGGGGAGATTCACCCCTCCACTTT. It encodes CASSRGGGDSPLHF.

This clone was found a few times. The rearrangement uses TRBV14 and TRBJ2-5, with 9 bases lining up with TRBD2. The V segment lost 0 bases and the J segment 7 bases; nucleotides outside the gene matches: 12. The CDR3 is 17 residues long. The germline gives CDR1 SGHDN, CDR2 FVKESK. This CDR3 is CASSQDIGGRGPRTQYF. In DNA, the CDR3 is TGTGCCAGCAGCCAAGATATCGGCGGGAGGGGGCCACGGACCCAGTACTTC.

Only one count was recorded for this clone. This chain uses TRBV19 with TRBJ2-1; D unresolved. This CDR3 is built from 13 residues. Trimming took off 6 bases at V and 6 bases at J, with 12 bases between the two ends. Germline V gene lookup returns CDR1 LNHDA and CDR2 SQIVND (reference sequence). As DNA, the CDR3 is TGTGCCAGTAGCGTGGCGGAATCCAATGAGCAGTTCTTC. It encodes CASSVAESNEQFF.

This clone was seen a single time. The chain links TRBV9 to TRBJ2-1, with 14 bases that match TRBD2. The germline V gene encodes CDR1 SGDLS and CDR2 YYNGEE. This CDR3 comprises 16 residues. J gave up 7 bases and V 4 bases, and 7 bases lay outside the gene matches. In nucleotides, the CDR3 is TGTGCCAGCAGCCTCAGGACTAGCGGGGGGCTTAATGAGCAGTTCTTC. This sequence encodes CASSLRTSGGLNEQFF.

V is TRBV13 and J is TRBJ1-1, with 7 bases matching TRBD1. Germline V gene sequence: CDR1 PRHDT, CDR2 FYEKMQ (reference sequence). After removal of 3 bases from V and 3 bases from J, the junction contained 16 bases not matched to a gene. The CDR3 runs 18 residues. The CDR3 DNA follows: TGTGCCAGCAGCTTGACAGGGCAACCGAATACGAGAGACACTGAAGCTTTCTTT. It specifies CASSLTGQPNTRDTEAFF.

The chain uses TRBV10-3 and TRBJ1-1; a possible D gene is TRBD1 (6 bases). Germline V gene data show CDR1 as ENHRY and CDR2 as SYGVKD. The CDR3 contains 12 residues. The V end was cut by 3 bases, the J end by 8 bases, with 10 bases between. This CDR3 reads CAISDTTGEAFF. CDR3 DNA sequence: TGTGCCATCAGTGACACTACAGGGGAAGCTTTCTTT.

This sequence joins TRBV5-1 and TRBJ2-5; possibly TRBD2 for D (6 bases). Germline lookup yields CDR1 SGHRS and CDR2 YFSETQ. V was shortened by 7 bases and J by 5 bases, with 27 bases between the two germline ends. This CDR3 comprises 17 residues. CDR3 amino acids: CASSVLGGGPGGETQYF. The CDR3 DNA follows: TGCGCCAGCTCGGTCCTCGGCGGAGGGCCCGGCGGGGAGACCCAGTACTTC.

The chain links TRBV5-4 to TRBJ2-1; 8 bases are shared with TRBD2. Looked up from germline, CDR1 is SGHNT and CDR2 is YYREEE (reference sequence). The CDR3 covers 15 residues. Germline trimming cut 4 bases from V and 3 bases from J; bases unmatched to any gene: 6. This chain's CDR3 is CASSLSGGRYNEQFF. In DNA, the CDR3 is TGTGCCAGCAGCCTAAGCGGGGGCCGCTACAATGAGCAGTTCTTC.

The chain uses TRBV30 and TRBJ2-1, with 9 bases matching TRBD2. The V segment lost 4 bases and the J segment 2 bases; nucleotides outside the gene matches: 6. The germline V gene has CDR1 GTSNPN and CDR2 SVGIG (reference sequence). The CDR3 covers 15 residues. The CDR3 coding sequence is TGTGCCTGGATACCGAAGCGGGAGGCCTACAATGAGCAGTTCTTC. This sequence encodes CAWIPKREAYNEQFF.

The CDR3 here is CASSLQGGGTDTQYF. The DNA of the CDR3 is TGTGCCAGCAGCTTACAGGGTGGGGGCACAGATACGCAGTATTTT. The chain has TRBV7-2 and TRBJ2-3; D may be TRBD1 (5 bases). The germline CDR1 and CDR2 sequences are SGHTA and FQGNSA. Trimming removed 2 bases from V and 1 base from J, with 10 bases in between. CDR3 length: 15 amino acids.

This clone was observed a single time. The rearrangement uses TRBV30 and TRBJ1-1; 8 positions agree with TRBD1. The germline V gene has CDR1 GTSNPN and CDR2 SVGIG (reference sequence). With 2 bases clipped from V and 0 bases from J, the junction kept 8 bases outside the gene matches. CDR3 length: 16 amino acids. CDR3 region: CAWSPTDRGVNTEAFF. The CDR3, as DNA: TGTGCCTGGAGTCCAACCGACAGGGGAGTGAACACTGAAGCTTTCTTT.

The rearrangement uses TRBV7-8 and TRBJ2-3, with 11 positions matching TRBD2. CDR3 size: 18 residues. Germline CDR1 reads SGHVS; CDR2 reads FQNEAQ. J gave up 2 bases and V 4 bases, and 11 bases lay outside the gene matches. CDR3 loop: CASSSGGVGLAVTDTQYF. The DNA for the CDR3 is TGTGCCAGCAGCTCGGGGGGGGTGGGACTAGCGGTCACAGATACGCAGTATTTT.

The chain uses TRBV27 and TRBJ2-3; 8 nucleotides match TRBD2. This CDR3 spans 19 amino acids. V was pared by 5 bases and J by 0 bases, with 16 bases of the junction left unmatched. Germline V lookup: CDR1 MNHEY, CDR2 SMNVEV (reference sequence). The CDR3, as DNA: TGTGCCAGCAGTCCCCGAGCGGGAGTGAGACGCTCTAGCACAGATACGCAGTATTTT. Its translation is CASSPRAGVRRSSTDTQYF.

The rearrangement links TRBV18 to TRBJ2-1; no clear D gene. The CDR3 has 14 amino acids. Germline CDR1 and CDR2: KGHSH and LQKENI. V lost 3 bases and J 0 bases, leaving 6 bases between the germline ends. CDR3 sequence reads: CASSPASSYNEQFF. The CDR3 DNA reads TGTGCCAGCTCACCCGCGAGCTCCTACAATGAGCAGTTCTTC.

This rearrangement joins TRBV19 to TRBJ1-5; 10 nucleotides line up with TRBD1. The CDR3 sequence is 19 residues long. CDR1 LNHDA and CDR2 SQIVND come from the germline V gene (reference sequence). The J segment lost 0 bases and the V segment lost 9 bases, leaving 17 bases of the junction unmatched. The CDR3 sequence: CASNTGTGDPSYSNQPQHF. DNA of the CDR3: TGTGCCAGCAATACCGGGACAGGGGATCCCAGCTATAGCAATCAGCCCCAGCATTTT.

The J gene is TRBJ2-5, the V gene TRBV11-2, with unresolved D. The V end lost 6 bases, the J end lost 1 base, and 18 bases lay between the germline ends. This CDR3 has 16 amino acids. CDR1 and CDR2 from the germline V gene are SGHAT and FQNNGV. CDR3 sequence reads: CASSPRQLLGQETQYF. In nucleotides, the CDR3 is TGTGCCAGCAGTCCAAGACAATTGTTAGGCCAAGAGACCCAGTACTTC.

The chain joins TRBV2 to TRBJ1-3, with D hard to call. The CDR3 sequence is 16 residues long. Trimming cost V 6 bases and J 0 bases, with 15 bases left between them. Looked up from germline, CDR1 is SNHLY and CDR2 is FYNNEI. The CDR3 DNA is TGTGCCAGCAGAGCCAGAATACGGAGCTCTGGAAACACCATATATTTT. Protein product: CASRARIRSSGNTIYF.

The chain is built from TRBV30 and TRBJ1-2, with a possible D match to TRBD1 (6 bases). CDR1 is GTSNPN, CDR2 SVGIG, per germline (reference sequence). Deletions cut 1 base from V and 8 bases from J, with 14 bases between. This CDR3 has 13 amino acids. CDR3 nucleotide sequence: TGTGCCTGGAGTGGGAAGGGGGATAGGGGCTACACCTTC. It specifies CAWSGKGDRGYTF.